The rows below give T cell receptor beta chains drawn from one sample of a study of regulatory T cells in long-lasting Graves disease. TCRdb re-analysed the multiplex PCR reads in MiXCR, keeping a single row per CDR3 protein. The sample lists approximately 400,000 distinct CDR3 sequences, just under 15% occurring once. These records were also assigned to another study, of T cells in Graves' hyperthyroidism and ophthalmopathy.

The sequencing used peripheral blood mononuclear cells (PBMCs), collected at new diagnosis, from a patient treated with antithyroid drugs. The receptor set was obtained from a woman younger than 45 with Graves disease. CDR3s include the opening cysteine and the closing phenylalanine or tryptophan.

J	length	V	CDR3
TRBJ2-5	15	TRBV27	CASSYQTGGVETQYF
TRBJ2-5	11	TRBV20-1	CSAPTGTSQYF
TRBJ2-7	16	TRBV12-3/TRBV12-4	CASSLGVTLTSYEQYF
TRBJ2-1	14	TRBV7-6	CASSFSGRANEQFF
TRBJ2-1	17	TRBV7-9	CASSLDSGLAGAYEQFF
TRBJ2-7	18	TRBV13	CASSLEGLGGQGTYEQYF
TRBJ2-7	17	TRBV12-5	CASGSGTGGDLPYEQYF
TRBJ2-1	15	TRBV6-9	CASSYSGTRGNEQFF
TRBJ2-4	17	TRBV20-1	CSAGRDRVAMAKNIQYF
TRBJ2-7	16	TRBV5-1	CASSLAEAGAPYEQYF
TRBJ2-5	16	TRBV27	CASSLTSGAVQETQYF
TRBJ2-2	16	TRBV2	CASRAPGTWSTGELFF
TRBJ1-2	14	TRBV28	CASSLGRADYGYTF
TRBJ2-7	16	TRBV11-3	CASSLEIGSATYEQYF
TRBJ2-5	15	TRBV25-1	CASSESGGTGETQYF
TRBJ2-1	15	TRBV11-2	CASSFRGYINNEQFF
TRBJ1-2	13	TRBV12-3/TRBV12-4	CASIPIRDIGYTF
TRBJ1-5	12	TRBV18	CASSLRRQPQHF
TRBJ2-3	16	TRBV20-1	CSARDLIAGDTDTQYF
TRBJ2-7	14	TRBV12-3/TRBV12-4	CASTPGDYTYEQYF
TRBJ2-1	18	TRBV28	CASSFNPFGAGGPGEQFF
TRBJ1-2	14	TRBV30	CAWAPRGLLYGYTF
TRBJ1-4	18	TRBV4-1	CASSQDLRGRPTNEKLFF
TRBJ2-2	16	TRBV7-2	CASRLPGLALTGELFF
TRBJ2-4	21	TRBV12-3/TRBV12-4	CASSLRWVGYAALGAKNIQYF
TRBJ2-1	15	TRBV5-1	CASSFGPGTYNEQFF
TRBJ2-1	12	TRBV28	CASSLLTDEQFF
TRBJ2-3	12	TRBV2	CASSEAGDTQYF
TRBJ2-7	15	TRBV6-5	CASSYWAGGAYEQYF
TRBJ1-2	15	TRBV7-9	CASSSDRTMSYGYTF
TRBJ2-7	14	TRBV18	CASSPPGRTGEQYF
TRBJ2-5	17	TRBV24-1	CATSDFRGTSGQETQYF
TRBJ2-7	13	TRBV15	CATSRDRTYEQYF
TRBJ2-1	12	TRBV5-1	CASRIDRTEQFF
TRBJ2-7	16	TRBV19	CASSISATGVSYEQYF
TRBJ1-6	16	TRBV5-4	CASSLGQALYNSPLHF
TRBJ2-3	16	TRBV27	CASSLLMTGYTDTQYF
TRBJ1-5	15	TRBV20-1	CSARTGLVGNQPQHF
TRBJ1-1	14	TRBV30	CAWSDEVMNTEAFF
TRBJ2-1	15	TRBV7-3	CASSEQGLAYNEQFF
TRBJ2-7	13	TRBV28	CASSLSGNYEQYF
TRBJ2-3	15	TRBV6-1	CASRRAGDNTDTQYF
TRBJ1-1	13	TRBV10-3	CAIRVSENTEAFF
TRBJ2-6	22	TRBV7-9	CASSLGTGDQHSGIGWANVLTF
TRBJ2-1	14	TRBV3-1	CASSRTGSNNEQFF
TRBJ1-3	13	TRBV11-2	CASSFNSGNTIYF
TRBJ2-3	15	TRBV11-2	CASSLSGLAADTQYF
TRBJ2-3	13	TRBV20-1	CSARDSYSDTQYF
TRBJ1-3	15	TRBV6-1	CASRKDRVSGNTIYF
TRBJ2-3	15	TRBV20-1	CSARDLAGDTDTQYF
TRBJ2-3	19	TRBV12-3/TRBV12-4	CASSTTGTSGRKSTDTQYF
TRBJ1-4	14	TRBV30	CAWSTRTTNEKLFF
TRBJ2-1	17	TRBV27	CASSFCGLAGGPNEQFF
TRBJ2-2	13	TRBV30	CAWSALAPGELFF
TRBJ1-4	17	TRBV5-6	CASSPLRTVATNEKLFF
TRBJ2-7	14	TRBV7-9	CACSLVQGTYEQYF
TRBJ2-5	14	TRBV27	CASASGVLQETQYF